The T cell receptor (beta chain) under discussion was sequenced for a study of Graves' ophthalmopathy and Graves' hyperthyroidism. Study-level results: The model achieved 70.59% sensitivity and roughly 79% specificity for ophthalmopathy progression.

With 4 bases removed from V and 6 bases from J, the gap between germline ends came to 9 bases. The CDR3 totals 12 residues. Germline values: CDR1 KGHDR, CDR2 SFDVKD. For repertoire sequencing, the TCR beta CDR3 regions were amplified from RNA transcripts. First-round RT-PCR employed HTBI primers, with a second-round multiplex PCR after it. TCRdb analysed the multiplex PCR reads with MiXCR anew, one entry per CDR3 protein. The sample records 560,000 or so distinct CDR3 sequences, just under 40% being singletons. This clonotype was counted only a few times. Its antigen is not identified. The receptor comes from an adult man with Graves' hyperthyroidism. The chain recombines TRBV24-1 with TRBJ2-7, with D possibly TRBD2 on 5 matching bases. The specimen sequenced was peripheral blood or thyroid tissue (not recorded which). The CDR3 DNA follows: TGTGCCACCAGTGACCACCGGGGCGAGCAGTACTTC. Residues: CATSDHRGEQYF.